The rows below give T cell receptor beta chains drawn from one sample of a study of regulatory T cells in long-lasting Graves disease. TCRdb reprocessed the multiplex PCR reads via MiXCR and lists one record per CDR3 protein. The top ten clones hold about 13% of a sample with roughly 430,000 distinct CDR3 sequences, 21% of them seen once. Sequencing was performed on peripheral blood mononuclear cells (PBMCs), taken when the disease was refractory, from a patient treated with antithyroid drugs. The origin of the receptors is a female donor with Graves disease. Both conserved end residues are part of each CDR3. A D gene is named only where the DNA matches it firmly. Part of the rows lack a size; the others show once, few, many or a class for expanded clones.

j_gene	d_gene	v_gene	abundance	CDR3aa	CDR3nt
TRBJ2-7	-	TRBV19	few	CASSTPSYEQYF	TGTGCCAGTAGTACTCCATCCTACGAGCAGTACTTC
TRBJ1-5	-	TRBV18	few	CASSPGSRSNQPQHF	TGTGCCAGCTCCCCAGGTAGTCGGAGCAATCAGCCCCAGCATTTT
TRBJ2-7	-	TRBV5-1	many	CASSQGAEQYF	TGCGCCAGCAGCCAGGGAGCCGAGCAGTACTTC
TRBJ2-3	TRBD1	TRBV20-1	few	CSADRGSGPDTQYF	TGCAGTGCTGACAGGGGTTCCGGCCCAGATACGCAGTATTTT
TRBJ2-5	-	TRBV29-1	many	CSVERQETQYF	TGCAGCGTTGAACGGCAAGAGACCCAGTACTTC
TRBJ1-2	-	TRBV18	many	CASSTDRNYGYTF	TGTGCCAGCTCAACGGACAGAAACTATGGCTACACCTTC
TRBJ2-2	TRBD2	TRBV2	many	CASALLAGGPDTGELFF	TGTGCCAGCGCTCTCCTAGCGGGAGGGCCAGACACCGGGGAGCTGTTTTTT
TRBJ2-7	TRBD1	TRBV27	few	CASSDRTGIGYEQYF	TGTGCCAGCAGTGACAGGACAGGGATTGGCTACGAGCAGTACTTC
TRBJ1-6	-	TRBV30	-	CAWSERLPLPLHF	TGTGCCTGGAGCGAGAGACTACCTTTACCCCTCCACTTT
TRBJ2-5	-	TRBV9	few	CASSVAEREGTQYF	TGTGCCAGCAGCGTAGCGGAGAGAGAAGGGACCCAGTACTTC
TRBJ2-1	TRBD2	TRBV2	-	CASSESGRASNEQFF	TGTGCCAGCAGTGAAAGCGGGAGGGCCAGTAATGAGCAGTTCTTC
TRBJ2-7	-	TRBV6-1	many	CATSVGGTSYEQYF	TGTGCCACCTCCGTTGGCGGGACGTCTTACGAGCAGTACTTC
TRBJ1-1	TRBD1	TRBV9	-	CASSEQGGNTEAFF	TGTGCCAGCAGCGAGCAGGGGGGGAACACTGAAGCTTTCTTT
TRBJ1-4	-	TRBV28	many	CASSPRQITFGKLFF	TGTGCCAGCAGCCCAAGACAGATAACCTTTGGAAAACTGTTTTTT
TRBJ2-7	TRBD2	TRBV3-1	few	CASSRRGLAGYEQYF	TGTGCCAGCAGCCGCAGGGGACTAGCGGGATACGAGCAGTACTTC
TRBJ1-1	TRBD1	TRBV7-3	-	CASSPMEGARTEAFF	TGTGCCAGCAGCCCGATGGAGGGGGCGCGGACTGAAGCTTTCTTT
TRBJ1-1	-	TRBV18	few	CASSPGYGVNTEAFF	TGTGCCAGCTCACCTGGGTATGGAGTGAACACTGAAGCTTTCTTT
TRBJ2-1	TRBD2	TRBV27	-	CASSLPIRDSGRVSSYNEQFF	TGTGCCAGCAGTTTACCTATCCGGGATAGCGGGAGGGTTAGCTCCTACAATGAGCAGTTCTTC
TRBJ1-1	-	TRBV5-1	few	CASSLMANTEAFF	TGCGCCAGCAGCTTGATGGCGAACACTGAAGCTTTCTTT
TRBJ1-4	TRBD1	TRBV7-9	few	CASSVGQGAVEKLFF	TGTGCCAGCAGCGTAGGACAGGGGGCGGTTGAAAAACTGTTTTTT
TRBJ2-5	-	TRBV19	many	CASSMRIQETQYF	TGTGCCAGTAGTATGAGGATCCAAGAGACCCAGTACTTC
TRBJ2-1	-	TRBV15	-	CATSRDLLAVYNEQFF	TGTGCCACCAGCAGAGATTTACTAGCAGTCTACAATGAGCAGTTCTTC
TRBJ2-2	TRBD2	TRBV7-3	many	CASSLRLAGGSGGELFF	TGTGCCAGCAGCTTAAGACTAGCGGGAGGATCCGGCGGGGAGCTGTTTTTT
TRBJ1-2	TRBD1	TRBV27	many	CASSLTNSEDRAGYTF	TGTGCCAGCAGTTTAACAAACTCCGAGGACAGGGCGGGCTACACCTTC
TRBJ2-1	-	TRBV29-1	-	CSVDGARGSEQFF	TGCAGCGTTGACGGGGCCCGAGGGTCTGAGCAGTTCTTC
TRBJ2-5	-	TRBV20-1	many	CSARDPLGAGETQYF	TGCAGTGCTAGAGATCCCTTGGGGGCGGGGGAGACCCAGTACTTC
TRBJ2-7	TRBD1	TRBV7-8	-	CASSSSGTGLEQYF	TGTGCCAGCAGCTCAAGCGGGACAGGGCTTGAGCAGTACTTC
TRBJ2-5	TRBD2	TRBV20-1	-	CSADGLGLAGARSETQYF	TGCAGTGCTGACGGGTTGGGACTAGCGGGAGCTAGATCAGAGACCCAGTACTTC
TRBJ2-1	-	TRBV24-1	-	CATSDPGSEQFF	TGTGCCACCAGTGATCCCGGGAGTGAGCAGTTCTTC
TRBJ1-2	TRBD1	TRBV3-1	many	CASSHDRGRMGGYTF	TGTGCCAGCAGCCACGACAGGGGGCGCATGGGTGGCTACACCTTC
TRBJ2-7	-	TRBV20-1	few	CSVGTPGGSYEQYF	TGCAGTGTCGGGACTCCCGGCGGCTCCTACGAGCAGTACTTC
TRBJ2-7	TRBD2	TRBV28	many	CASSSPGTSGYEQYF	TGTGCCAGCAGTTCCCCCGGGACTAGCGGGTACGAGCAGTACTTC
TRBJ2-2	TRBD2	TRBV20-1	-	CSAAWASGSAYAGELFF	TGCAGTGCTGCGTGGGCTAGCGGGAGCGCCTATGCCGGGGAGCTGTTTTTT
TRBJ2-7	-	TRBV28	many	CATHGGGGSSYEQYF	TGTGCCACTCACGGTGGGGGCGGCAGCTCCTACGAGCAGTACTTC
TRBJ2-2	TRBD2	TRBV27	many	CASSPFAGDDTGELFF	TGTGCCAGCAGTCCCTTCGCGGGAGATGATACCGGGGAGCTGTTTTTT
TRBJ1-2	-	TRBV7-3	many	CASSLDSRNYGYTF	TGTGCCAGCAGCTTGGACAGCCGTAACTATGGCTACACCTTC
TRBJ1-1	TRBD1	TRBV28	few	CASGRGRELVAEAFF	TGTGCCAGCGGCAGGGGGCGTGAATTGGTTGCTGAAGCTTTCTTT